Listed below are T cell receptor beta chains from one sample, sequenced in a study of T cell repertoires in cytomegalovirus infection. In TCRdb, the reads were re-called with MiXCR into one record per CDR3 protein. The sample carries 200,000 to 250,000 distinct CDR3 sequences, approximately 22% recorded once. Sequencing was carried out using CD8+ T cells from PBMCs. The receptors shown here come from a human donor in good health (CMV status not recorded). Some clones in this sample may be carry-over from other donors' samples. Each CDR3 is given with its conserved first and last residue. Fields, in order: clone size, J gene, V gene, D gene, CDR3 DNA, CDR3 protein. The D gene is left open where the match is weak. Size is omitted from some rows. Given values are once, few, many or a class for expanded clones.

>.|TRBJ2-2|TRBV3-1|.
TGTGCCAGCAGCCAAAAGTCGAACACCGGGGAGCTGTTTTTT
CASSQKSNTGELFF
>.|TRBJ1-1|TRBV7-4|TRBD1
TGTGCCAGCAGCTATGAGGGGGCGCGGACTGAAGCTTTCTTT
CASSYEGARTEAFF
>.|TRBJ2-7|TRBV6-6|.
TGTGCCAGCAGTCGATCCGGGACGGAAAGTTACGAGCAGTACTTC
CASSRSGTESYEQYF
>.|TRBJ2-5|TRBV12-3/TRBV12-4|TRBD2
TGTGCCAGCAGTCCCGTCCCGGGACTAGCGGAAGAGACCCAGTACTTC
CASSPVPGLAEETQYF
>.|TRBJ1-1|TRBV11-2|.
TGTGCCAGCAGCTTACGGGGGAATGAAGCTTTCTTT
CASSLRGNEAFF
>few|TRBJ2-1|TRBV4-1|.
TGCGCCAGCAGCCAATTTGCTGAGCAGTTCTTC
CASSQFAEQFF
>few|TRBJ2-1|TRBV5-5|.
TGTGCCAGCAGCTCAAACCCGAACCGGAACAATGAGCAGTTCTTC
CASSSNPNRNNEQFF
>many|TRBJ1-1|TRBV6-2/TRBV6-3|.
TGTGCCAGCAGTTATGATGGGACGGCCACACTCATGAACACTGAAGCTTTCTTT
CASSYDGTATLMNTEAFF
>many|TRBJ2-6|TRBV28|.
TGTGCCAGCAGACGGGTCGTCAGCTCTGGGGCCAACGTCCTGACTTTC
CASRRVVSSGANVLTF
>.|TRBJ1-5|TRBV23-1|TRBD1
TGCGCCAGCAGCGGGACAGGGAGTCAGCCCCAGCATTTT
CASSGTGSQPQHF
>.|TRBJ2-5|TRBV5-1|.
TGCGCCAGCAGCTCCTCCCCCTTAGAGACCCAGTACTTC
CASSSSPLETQYF
>few|TRBJ2-1|TRBV7-9|.
TGTGCCAGCAGCTTCGACTTTCGGGGTGAGCAGTTCTTC
CASSFDFRGEQFF
>many|TRBJ2-1|TRBV4-2|TRBD2
TGTGCCAGCAGCCAAGATGTCCTAGCGGGGGCCAAGGGGGTGTTCTTC
CASSQDVLAGAKGVFF
>.|TRBJ2-5|TRBV11-2|TRBD1
TGTGCCAGCAGCTTGGACAGGGGGCTTCAACCCCAAGAGACCCAGTACTTC
CASSLDRGLQPQETQYF
>.|TRBJ2-5|TRBV25-1|.
TGTGCCAGCAGTGAATGGATCTCCTGGCAGGGGGGCGAGACCCAGTACTTC
CASSEWISWQGGETQYF
>.|TRBJ2-6|TRBV28|.
TGTGCCAGCAGACGGTCGGACAGTCCCTCTGGGGCCAACGTCCTGACTTTC
CASRRSDSPSGANVLTF
>.|TRBJ2-5|TRBV25-1|.
TGTGCCAGCAGTGAACTTAAGACGGGAGAGGTGTTAGAGACCCAGTACTTC
CASSELKTGEVLETQYF
>.|TRBJ1-1|TRBV7-6|.
TGTGCCAGCAGCACTCAGGGAGACACTGAAGCTTTCTTT
CASSTQGDTEAFF
>.|TRBJ2-7|TRBV5-6|TRBD1
TGTGCCAGCAGCCGGGACAGGGGGATAGAGCAGTACTTC
CASSRDRGIEQYF
>many|TRBJ1-1|TRBV7-9|.
TGTGCCAGCAGCCCATCCCCGGGTGGGTTCACTGAAGCTTTCTTT
CASSPSPGGFTEAFF
>.|TRBJ2-3|TRBV6-4|TRBD2
TGTGCCAGCATTGTCCGGAGAACTAGCGGGGGCAGCACAGATACGCAGTATTTT
CASIVRRTSGGSTDTQYF
>few|TRBJ2-3|TRBV7-4|TRBD2
TGTGCCAGCAGCACCAGCGGGGGTCGTACAGATACGCAGTATTTT
CASSTSGGRTDTQYF
>many|TRBJ2-7|TRBV6-1|.
TGTGCCAGCATCGACAGTAGCATTTCCTACGAGCAGTACTTC
CASIDSSISYEQYF
>few|TRBJ1-2|TRBV29-1|TRBD1
TGCAGCGTCGGACGGGACAGGAGCGATGGCTACACCTTC
CSVGRDRSDGYTF
>.|TRBJ2-1|TRBV2|.
TGTGCCAGCATACGCGCGGAGAGTCGGGAGCAGTTCTTC
CASIRAESREQFF
>many|TRBJ2-7|TRBV12-3/TRBV12-4|TRBD1
TGTGCCAGCAGCTCCGGGACAGGGGTCAACGAGCAGTACTTC
CASSSGTGVNEQYF
>.|TRBJ2-5|TRBV20-1|.
TGCAGTGCACAGACTAGGCTAGGCCAAGAGACCCAGTACTTC
CSAQTRLGQETQYF
>few|TRBJ2-6|TRBV12-3/TRBV12-4|.
TGTGCCAGCAGTTTAGGGGTCCCGGAGAGGCACTCTGGGGCCAACGTCCTGACTTTC
CASSLGVPERHSGANVLTF
>.|TRBJ1-2|TRBV19|TRBD1
TGTGCCAGTAGTGTTCGACAGGGTCTCTATGGCTACACCTTC
CASSVRQGLYGYTF
>many|TRBJ2-3|TRBV7-6|.
TGTGCCAGCAGCTACAATGTGCTAGACACTGGCACAGATACGCAGTATTTT
CASSYNVLDTGTDTQYF
>many|TRBJ2-3|TRBV7-8|.
TGTGCCAGCAGCTTAGCGACAGATACGCAGTATTTT
CASSLATDTQYF
>few|TRBJ1-6|TRBV20-1|.
TGCAGTGCTAGAGATCGGCGGAGCTCCTATAATTCACCCCTCCACTTT
CSARDRRSSYNSPLHF
>.|TRBJ1-2|TRBV29-1|.
TGCAGCGTTGAAGGGGGGAGAGGCTACACCTTC
CSVEGGRGYTF
>.|TRBJ2-3|TRBV28|TRBD1
TGTGCCAGCAGGGACAGGGTTTCTAGCACAGATACGCAGTATTTT
CASRDRVSSTDTQYF
>.|TRBJ2-2|TRBV11-2|.
TGTGCCAGCAGTCGGCCCCTTAACACCGGGGAGCTGTTTTTT
CASSRPLNTGELFF
>.|TRBJ2-7|TRBV19|.
TGTGCCAGTAGTATAGACAGTAGGGGATACGAGCAGTACTTC
CASSIDSRGYEQYF
>.|TRBJ2-7|TRBV5-1|.
TGCGCCAGCAGCTTGGGTGGTTCCGGGTTCTACGAGCGGTACTTC
CASSLGGSGFYERYF
>few|TRBJ2-3|TRBV2|.
TGTGCCAGCAGTGATGGGAAGGCCCCCACAGATACGCAGTATTTT
CASSDGKAPTDTQYF
>few|TRBJ2-1|TRBV11-2|TRBD1
TGTGCCAGCAGACCAACCAGGACAGGCAATTACAATGAGCAGTTCTTC
CASRPTRTGNYNEQFF
>.|TRBJ1-6|TRBV6-2/TRBV6-3|.
TGTGCCAGCAGTTACTCCGGCTCCTATAATTCACCCCTCCACTTT
CASSYSGSYNSPLHF
>.|TRBJ1-1|TRBV9|TRBD1
TGTGCCAGCAGCGGGACAGGGTTCGGGGGTCCTTTGAACACTGAAGCTTTCTTT
CASSGTGFGGPLNTEAFF
>.|TRBJ2-1|TRBV7-9|.
TGTGCCAGCACCGCGAGCTACAATGAGCAGTTCTTC
CASTASYNEQFF
>.|TRBJ2-1|TRBV27|.
TGTGCCAGCAGCTTCTTAGACGGTTACAATGAGCAGTTCTTC
CASSFLDGYNEQFF